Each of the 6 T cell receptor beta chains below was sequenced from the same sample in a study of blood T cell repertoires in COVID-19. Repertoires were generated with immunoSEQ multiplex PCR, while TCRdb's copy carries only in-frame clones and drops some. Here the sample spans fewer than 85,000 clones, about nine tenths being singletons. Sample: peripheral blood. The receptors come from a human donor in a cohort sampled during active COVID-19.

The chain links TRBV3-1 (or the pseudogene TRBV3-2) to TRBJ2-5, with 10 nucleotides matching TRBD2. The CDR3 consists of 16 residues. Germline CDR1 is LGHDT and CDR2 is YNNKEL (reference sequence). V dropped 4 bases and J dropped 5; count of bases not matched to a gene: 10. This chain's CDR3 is CASSLNQAGGRETQYF. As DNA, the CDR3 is TGTGCCAGCAGCCTAAATCAAGCGGGGGGGCGCGAGACCCAGTACTTC.

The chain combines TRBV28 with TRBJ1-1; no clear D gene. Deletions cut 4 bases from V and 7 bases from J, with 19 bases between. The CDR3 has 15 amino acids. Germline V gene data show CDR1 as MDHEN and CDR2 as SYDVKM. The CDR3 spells CASSSYEQTSREAFF. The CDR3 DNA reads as TGTGCCAGCAGTTCCTACGAGCAAACCTCCCGTGAAGCTTTCTTT.

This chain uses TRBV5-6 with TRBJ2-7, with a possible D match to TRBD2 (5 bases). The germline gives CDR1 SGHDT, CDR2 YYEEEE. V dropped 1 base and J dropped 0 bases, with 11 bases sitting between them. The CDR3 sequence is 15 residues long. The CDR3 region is CASSLTPGISYEQYF. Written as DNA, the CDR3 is TGTGCCAGCAGCTTGACCCCCGGGATCTCCTACGAGCAGTACTTC.

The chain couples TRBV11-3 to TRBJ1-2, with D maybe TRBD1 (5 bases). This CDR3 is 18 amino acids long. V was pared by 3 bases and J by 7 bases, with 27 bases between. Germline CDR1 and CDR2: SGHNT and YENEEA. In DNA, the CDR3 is TGTGCCAGCAGCTTGGGGGGACCCATGGGACGCCCGGAAACTGGCTACACCTTC. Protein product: CASSLGGPMGRPETGYTF.

The CDR3 DNA reads as TGTGCCAGCAGCTTAGAATTGGCCGTCGAAACGTCTGGAAACACCATATATTTT. Its translation: CASSLELAVETSGNTIYF. The V call is TRBV11-2, the J call TRBJ1-3; D remains ambiguous. This CDR3 comprises 18 residues. The V end was cut by 0 bases, the J end by 1 base, with 16 bases between. CDR1 is SGHAT, CDR2 FQNNGV, per germline.

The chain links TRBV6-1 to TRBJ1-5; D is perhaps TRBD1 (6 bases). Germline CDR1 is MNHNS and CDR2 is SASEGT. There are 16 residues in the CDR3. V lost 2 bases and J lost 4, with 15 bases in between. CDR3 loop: CASSELVARGNQPQHF. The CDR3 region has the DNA TGTGCCAGCAGTGAACTTGTCGCCAGGGGTAATCAGCCCCAGCATTTT.